This T cell receptor beta chain was documented in a study of T cell responses to AZD1222 COVID-19 vaccine. General observations from the study: Epitopes outside B.1.351 and B.1.1.7 mutated regions reportedly drew nearly half of spike TCRs.

Generated by immunoSEQ multiplex PCR, the TCRdb table keeps only in-frame clones and is missing some. Of more than 75,000 clones listed, approximately 91% are singletons. The CDR3 is 15 amino acids. Looked up from germline, CDR1 is GTSNPN and CDR2 is SVGIG (reference sequence). The V gene end was trimmed by 2 bases and the J gene end by 2 bases; junction bases not matched to a gene: 4. Comment on this clone: Its antigen is not identified.

Sequenced here: peripheral blood, sampled 28 days after the second AZD1222 dose. The chain carries TRBV30 and TRBJ2-5; the match to TRBD2 covers 11 bases. This clonotype originated in an adult who received the AZD1222 COVID-19 vaccine. This CDR3 reads CAWSQGLAGQETQYF. The CDR3 DNA follows: TGTGCCTGGAGTCAAGGACTAGCGGGTCAAGAGACCCAGTACTTC. The full variable domain, with the rest looked up from reference TRBV30 and TRBJ2-5, is SQTIHQWPATLVQPVGSPLSLECTVEGTSNPNLYWYRQAAGRGLQLLFYSVGIGQISSEVPQNLSASRPQDRQFILSSKKLLLSDSGFYLCAWSQGLAGQETQYFGPGTRLLVL.